The 30 T cell receptor beta chains reported below all come from one sample, sequenced in a study of CD8+ T cells in alopecia areata. Isolated RNA was reverse transcribed into cDNA used as the sequencing template. TCRdb's copy holds only in-frame clones and misses some; the assay was immunoSEQ multiplex PCR. The sample has about 110,000 clones, none seen only once. Sequencing was performed on lesional skin. These receptor sequences come from a C3H/HeJ mouse with alopecia areata. Mouse MHC haplotype: H2-k.

As regards this clone: Gene names refer to mouse genes. Coverage ceases 4 residues before the CDR3 finishes, and the germline J gene fills in the end. The chain couples TRBV13-3 to TRBJ2-5; 8 nucleotides line up with TRBD1. The CDR3 is 13 amino acids. Germline V gives CDR1 NNHDY, CDR2 SYVADS. CDR3 DNA (partial): TGTGCCAGCTTGGCAGGGGGCGCGGAC. Amino acid sequence: CASLAGGAD. The whole CDR3 is CASLAGGADTQYF.

There are a few counts of this clone. Gene names and germline refer to mouse. The missing CDR3 end, 4 residues past where the read stops, is filled in from the germline J gene. The V call is TRBV13-3, the J call TRBJ2-5, with 8 bases identical to TRBD2. Germline V lookup: CDR1 NNHDY, CDR2 SYVADS. There are 13 residues in the CDR3. Incomplete CDR3 DNA: TGTGCCAGCAGATCTGGGGGGCTGGAC. Its translation: CASRSGGLD. The whole CDR3 sequence is CASRSGGLDTQYF.

Comments on this clone: Gene names follow the mouse nomenclature. The CDR3 end lies 4 residues beyond the end of the read and is filled in from the germline J gene. V and J are TRBV14 and TRBJ1-2; 10 positions match TRBD1. Germline assignment: CDR1 SGHDT and CDR2 FRDEAV. V shed 5 bases and J 4 bases; nucleotides not matched to a gene: 5. This CDR3 has 14 residues. The DNA read from the CDR3 is TGTGCCAGCAGGCGACAGGGGGCCGGCTCC. This codes for CASRRQGAGS. The whole CDR3 is CASRRQGAGSDYTF. The full variable domain, its missing parts supplied by reference TRBV14 and TRBJ1-2, is EAGVTQSPRYAVLQEGQAVSFWCDPISGHDTLYWYQQPRDQGPQLLVYFRDEAVIDNSQLPSDRFSAVRPKGTNSTLKIQSAKQGDTATYLCASRRQGAGSDYTFGSGTRLLVI.

Only a few counts were recorded for this clone. The genes are named according to mouse. The read finishes 4 residues shy of the CDR3 end, and the germline J gene is used to complete it. The rearrangement uses TRBV19 and TRBJ2-7; 8 bases are shared with TRBD1. Looked up from germline, CDR1 is FNHDT and CDR2 is SITEND (reference sequence). The CDR3 extends over 13 amino acids. The CDR3 bases that were read are TGTGCCAGCAGCCCCGGCAGGGGGCAT. It translates to CASSPGRGH. The whole CDR3 protein is CASSPGRGHEQYF.

Of note for this clone: Genes and germline come from the mouse. The read stops 4 residues short of the end of the CDR3; the missing end is completed from the germline J gene. This rearrangement joins TRBV1 to TRBJ1-4; TRBD1 matches at 10 bases. Germline-derived CDR1 and CDR2 are NSQYPW and LRSPGD (reference sequence). V was pared by 2 bases and J by 5 bases, with 5 bases of the junction left unmatched. This CDR3 region has 16 residues. This chain's CDR3 is CTCSANRDRGNERLFF. The sequenced CDR3 bases are TGCACCTGCAGTGCAAACCGGGACAGGGGTAACGAA.

In its sample, this clone was seen a few times. The gene names here belong to mouse. CDR3 DNA, as far as it was read: TGTGCCAGCAGCCCTCGGGACTGGGGCCAAGAC. Its translation is CASSPRDWGQD. The whole CDR3 protein reads CASSPRDWGQDTQYF. The J gene is TRBJ2-5, the V gene TRBV5, with TRBD2 identical over 10 bases. The CDR3 is cut off 4 residues early in the read; its end comes from the germline J gene. Germline CDR1 and CDR2: LGHNA and YNLKQL (reference sequence). CDR3 length equals 15 residues. J gave up 2 bases and V 4 bases, and 3 bases lay outside the gene matches.

This clone showed up just a few times. Gene names and germline match the mouse. The sequenced fragment ends 4 residues before the CDR3 boundary, so the rest is inferred from the germline J gene. This chain joins TRBV19 and TRBJ2-7; 9 nucleotides match TRBD2. The germline CDR1 and CDR2 sequences are FNHDT and SITEND (reference sequence). This CDR3 spans 16 amino acids. V dropped 1 base and J dropped 0; count of bases not matched to a gene: 5. The CDR3 bases that were read are TGTGCCAGCAGTATAATTGGGGGGGCGGGCTCCTAT. It codes for CASSIIGGAGSY. In full, the CDR3 reads CASSIIGGAGSYEQYF.

In its sample, this clone was seen many times. Each gene name is a mouse one. The read stops 4 residues short of the end of the CDR3; the missing end is completed from the germline J gene. The V call is TRBV13-3, the J call TRBJ1-2; D is perhaps TRBD1 (6 bases). The germline gives CDR1 NNHDY, CDR2 SYVADS. This CDR3 comprises 13 residues. The V and J ends lost 5 bases and 4 bases respectively, with 12 bases between them. The DNA read from the CDR3 is TGTGCCAGCAGCGTCCAGGGGACCTCC. Translation: CASSVQGTS. The entire CDR3 is CASSVQGTSDYTF.

This clone appeared a few times. The listed genes are named as in mouse. Sequencing ends 4 residues short of the CDR3 end; the germline J gene provides the rest. This chain connects TRBV13-2 to TRBJ2-3, with 8 bases matching TRBD2. CDR3 length equals 15 residues. V was pared by 0 bases and J by 3 bases, with 3 bases of the junction left unmatched. In germline, CDR1 is NNHNN, CDR2 SYGAGS (reference sequence). The CDR3 bases that were read are TGTGCCAGCGGTGATGCTAGGGGGGGCGCAGAA. This codes for CASGDARGGAE. The entire CDR3 is CASGDARGGAETLYF.

As to this clone: The gene symbols are mouse symbols. The read ends 4 residues shy of where the CDR3 ends; the end is completed using the germline J gene. V and J are TRBV5 and TRBJ1-4; the match to TRBD1 covers 9 bases. J gave up 6 bases and V 1 base, and 0 bases lay outside the gene matches. CDR3 length equals 14 residues. Looked up from germline, CDR1 is LGHNA and CDR2 is YNLKQL (reference sequence). The CDR3 protein is CASSQGTGDERLFF. Partial CDR3 DNA: TGTGCCAGCAGCCAAGGGACAGGGGACGAA.

This clone was found a few times. Genes here carry mouse names. The sequenced fragment ends 4 residues before the CDR3 boundary, so the rest is inferred from the germline J gene. The chain carries TRBV29 and TRBJ1-4; possible D gene TRBD1, 6 bases. In germline, CDR1 is MSHET, CDR2 SYDVDS. V lost 6 bases and J lost 3, with 11 bases in between. This CDR3 has 14 amino acids. The CDR3 protein is CASSSGTTNERLFF. The DNA read from the CDR3 is TGTGCTAGCAGCTCCGGGACAACCAACGAA.

About this clone: DNA and listed protein disagree at residue 12, so the protein shown here was translated from the DNA. Gene names are mouse gene names. Coverage ceases 3 residues before the CDR3 finishes, and the germline J gene fills in the end. The rearrangement joins TRBV13-3 to TRBJ1-3, with 10 bases lining up with TRBD1. The V gene end was trimmed by 7 bases and the J gene end by 0 bases; junction bases not matched to a gene: 4. CDR3 size: 15 residues. Germline loops: CDR1 NNHDY, CDR2 SYVADS. Incomplete CDR3 DNA: TGTGCCAGCCGACAGGGGGCCCCTTCTGGAAATACG. Amino acid sequence: CASRQGAPSGNT. The whole CDR3 protein reads CASRQGAPSGNTLYF.

This clone was found a few times. Gene names follow the mouse nomenclature. From the germline J gene comes the end of the CDR3, since the read stops 4 residues before it. The rearrangement links TRBV1 to TRBJ2-2; unclear D gene. V was clipped by 0 bases and J by 6 bases, with 5 bases between them. CDR3 length: 13 residues. Germline assignment: CDR1 NSQYPW and CDR2 LRSPGD (reference sequence). The CDR3: CTCSADLPGQLYF. The CDR3 bases that were read are TGCACCTGCAGTGCAGATCTGCCCGGG.

The sample holds a few counts of this clone. Mouse gene names apply. The CDR3 goes on 4 residues after the read ends, and that part is filled in from the germline J gene. This rearrangement joins TRBV14 to TRBJ2-2, with a weak D call TRBD1 (6 bases). This CDR3 spans 15 amino acids. Germline lookup yields CDR1 SGHDT and CDR2 FRDEAV. V was pared by 4 bases and J by 1 base, with 11 bases between. CDR3 DNA (partial): TGTGCCAGCAGTGCATGGACAGAAAACACCGGG. It yields the protein CASSAWTENTG. From start to end, the CDR3 is CASSAWTENTGQLYF.

A few counts support this clone. Gene names and germline match the mouse. The CDR3 is cut off 4 residues early in the read; its end comes from the germline J gene. The chain uses TRBV19 and TRBJ2-5; 11 bases match TRBD2. CDR1 and CDR2 (germline): FNHDT, SITEND (reference sequence). The CDR3 length is 13 residues. This CDR3 is CASRLGGRDTQYF. The CDR3 bases that were read are TGTGCCAGCAGACTGGGGGGGCGAGAC.

With regard to this clone: The genes and germline here are from mouse. The CDR3 is cut off 4 residues early in the read; its end comes from the germline J gene. This chain joins TRBV19 and TRBJ2-1; the match to TRBD2 covers 12 bases. The length of the CDR3 is 15 residues. Germline CDR1 FNHDT, CDR2 SITEND (reference sequence). The CDR3 here is CASRRDWGDGAEQFF. CDR3 bases read: TGTGCCAGCAGACGGGACTGGGGGGATGGGGCT.

Of note for this clone: TCRdb and the translated DNA give different amino acids at residue 12; the protein presented here is the one translated from the DNA. The gene names here belong to mouse. The read ends 3 residues shy of where the CDR3 ends; the end is completed using the germline J gene. The V call is TRBV13-3, the J call TRBJ1-6; TRBD1 is a possible D gene (5 bases). TRBJ1-6 is an ORF for which the function is uncertain. V shed 1 base and J shed 5 bases, with 10 bases lying between them. The germline gives CDR1 NNHDY, CDR2 SYVADS. This CDR3 contains 15 residues. Here the CDR3 reads CASSDRGQNNSPLYF. CDR3 DNA, as far as it was read: TGTGCCAGCAGTGATCGAGGACAAAATAATTCGCCC.

In the case of this clone: Gene names are mouse gene names. The read terminates 4 residues ahead of where the CDR3 ends, so the germline J gene completes it. The V call is TRBV13-3, the J call TRBJ2-7; D not certain. The V gene's germline CDR1 is NNHDY and CDR2 SYVADS. There are 12 residues in the CDR3. Trimming left V 5 bases short and J 0 bases short, with 6 bases between. Partial CDR3 DNA: TGTGCCAGCAGCAAAAGCTCCTAT. It yields the protein CASSKSSY. The entire CDR3 reads CASSKSSYEQYF.

This clone was seen more than once but under ten times. All gene names here are mouse names. The CDR3 end lies 4 residues beyond the end of the read and is filled in from the germline J gene. J is TRBJ2-3 and V is TRBV1; 11 positions match TRBD2. This CDR3 spans 16 amino acids. The trim removed 3 bases at V and 4 bases at J, leaving 6 bases unmatched. The V gene's germline CDR1 is NSQYPW and CDR2 LRSPGD (reference sequence). The DNA read from the CDR3 is TGCACCTGCAGTGCTCCCGGACTGGGGGGAACAGAA. Residues: CTCSAPGLGGTE. The CDR3 reads in full as CTCSAPGLGGTETLYF.

This clone has a handful of counts. The germline and genes are mouse ones. The read stops 4 residues short of the end of the CDR3; the missing end is completed from the germline J gene. The V gene is TRBV16, the J gene TRBJ1-1; 7 bases fit TRBD1. V trimming: 4 bases; J trimming: 0 bases; junction bases outside the gene matches: 2. The germline gives CDR1 SGHSA, CDR2 FRNQAP. The CDR3 extends over 14 amino acids. CDR3: CASSSDRENTEVFF. The DNA read from the CDR3 is TGTGCAAGCAGCTCCGACAGGGAGAACACA. The full variable domain, completed using reference TRBV16 and TRBJ1-1, is NAGVIQTPRHKVTGKGQEATLWCEPISGHSAVFWYRQTIVQGLEFLTYFRNQAPIDDSGMPKERFSAQMPNQSHSTLKIQSTQPQDSAVYLCASSSDRENTEVFFGKGTRLTVV.

This clone was counted many times. The germline and genes are mouse ones. Read coverage stops 4 residues before the CDR3 terminus; the germline J gene supplies the remainder. The J gene is TRBJ2-7, the V gene TRBV13-3; 9 bases agree with TRBD1. The CDR3 loop spans 15 amino acids. Germline V gives CDR1 NNHDY, CDR2 SYVADS. The V and J ends lost 0 bases and 3 bases, in that order; junction bases with no gene match: 4. CDR3 sequence: CASSDAWDRVYEQYF. CDR3 DNA, as far as it was read: TGTGCCAGCAGTGATGCATGGGACAGGGTCTAT.

This clone occurred a few times. Mouse germline and gene names are used. The missing CDR3 end, 4 residues past where the read stops, is filled in from the germline J gene. V usage is TRBV13-3 and J usage is TRBJ2-4, with TRBD1 identical over 8 bases. The CDR3 is 14 residues long. V gave up 7 bases and J gave up 0 bases; unmatched junction bases: 4. Germline V lookup: CDR1 NNHDY, CDR2 SYVADS. CDR3 DNA, as far as it was read: TGTGCCAGCGGGGACAGGCCTAGTCAAAAC. It specifies CASGDRPSQN. The entire CDR3 protein is CASGDRPSQNTLYF.

On this clone itself: The database protein in TCRdb disagrees with the DNA translation at residue 13; the sequence shown here was translated from the DNA. Mouse gene names apply. The read finishes 3 residues shy of the CDR3 end, and the germline J gene is used to complete it. V gene TRBV1 combines with J gene TRBJ1-3, with 7 positions matching TRBD1. After removal of 0 bases from V and 7 bases from J, the junction contained 9 bases not matched to a gene. The CDR3 contains 16 residues. Germline lookup yields CDR1 NSQYPW and CDR2 LRSPGD (reference sequence). The DNA read from the CDR3 is TGCACCTGCAGTGCAGATGTGAGGACAGGAGAGAATACG. It yields the protein CTCSADVRTGENT. The entire CDR3 is CTCSADVRTGENTLYF.

For this clone: A read error may be the cause here, since a much bigger clone is one base away. Germline and genes here are mouse. The sequenced part of the CDR3 DNA is TGTGCCAGCTCTCTAGGGGGGGACTATGCT. Its protein product is CASSLGGDYA. The whole CDR3 protein reads CASSLGGDYAEQFF. V is TRBV12-1 and J is TRBJ2-1; D might be TRBD2 (7 bases). The read halts 4 residues ahead of the CDR3 end, with the missing end drawn from the germline J gene. With 1 base removed from V and 2 bases from J, the gap between germline ends came to 8 bases. The CDR3 is 14 amino acids. The germline CDR1 and CDR2 sequences are SGHSN and HYEKVE.

Points on this clone: The protein recorded in TCRdb does not match the translated DNA at residue 12; the protein presented here comes from translating the DNA. Germline and genes here are mouse. CDR3 sequence: CASSSGRRYNSPLYF. The CDR3 bases that were read are TGTGCCAGCAGTTCAGGGAGGAGATATAATTCGCCC. The V and J genes are TRBV13-1 and TRBJ1-6; tentative D call: TRBD1 (5 bases). Coverage ceases 3 residues before the CDR3 finishes, and the germline J gene fills in the end. TRBJ1-6 is placed among ORFs of uncertain function. From germline, CDR1 is NSHNY and CDR2 SYGAGN. The CDR3 covers 15 residues. Trimming pared 4 bases from V and 4 bases from J, leaving 12 bases between.

A remark on this clone: The germline and genes are mouse ones. The read terminates 4 residues before the CDR3 end, so the remaining end is supplied by the germline J gene. The rearrangement uses TRBV13-3 and TRBJ2-3; 12 bases are shared with TRBD2. CDR3 length equals 17 residues. V trimming: 5 bases; J trimming: 0 bases; junction bases outside the gene matches: 7. CDR1 and CDR2 (germline): NNHDY, SYVADS. The sequenced CDR3 bases are TGTGCCAGCAGCCCCGGGACTGGGGGGCATAGTGCAGAA. Translating it yields CASSPGTGGHSAE. From start to end, the CDR3 is CASSPGTGGHSAETLYF.

As to this clone: Gene names denote mouse genes. The DNA ends 4 residues before the CDR3 does, and the rest of the CDR3 is filled in from the germline J gene. This chain connects TRBV5 to TRBJ2-3; TRBD2 matches 8 bases. Germline trimming cut 1 base from V and 0 bases from J; bases unmatched to any gene: 0. The CDR3 loop spans 15 amino acids. Germline CDR1 reads LGHNA; CDR2 reads YNLKQL (reference sequence). CDR3 DNA (partial): TGTGCCAGCAGCCAAGGGACTGGGAGTGCAGAA. This sequence encodes CASSQGTGSAE. The entire CDR3 protein reads CASSQGTGSAETLYF.

This clone was seen many times. The gene symbols are mouse symbols. The CDR3 end falls 4 residues outside the read, so it is completed with the germline J gene. The gene calls are TRBV13-3 and TRBJ2-2; 13 positions agree with TRBD2. CDR3 length equals 15 residues. With 4 bases clipped from V and 5 bases from J, the junction kept 2 bases outside the gene matches. Germline V gene data show CDR1 as NNHDY and CDR2 as SYVADS. The part of the CDR3 DNA that was read is TGTGCCAGCAGTCCGGGACTGGGGGGGACCGGG. It encodes CASSPGLGGTG. The entire CDR3 sequence reads CASSPGLGGTGQLYF.

This clone showed up just a few times. Translating the DNA gives a protein that differs from the TCRdb entry at residue 12; the protein shown here is that DNA translation. Gene names follow the mouse nomenclature. The sequenced fragment ends 3 residues before the CDR3 boundary, so the rest is inferred from the germline J gene. V gene TRBV13-3 combines with J gene TRBJ1-3; 9 nucleotides align to TRBD1. V gave up 5 bases and J gave up 3 bases; unmatched junction bases: 6. CDR3 length: 15 amino acids. Germline CDR1 and CDR2: NNHDY and SYVADS. CDR3 residues: CASRGDRESGNTLYF. The DNA read from the CDR3 is TGTGCCAGCAGGGGGGACAGGGAGAGTGGAAATACG.

Notes on this clone: Gene and germline names: mouse. The CDR3 end lies 4 residues beyond the end of the read and is filled in from the germline J gene. The V call is TRBV13-1, the J call TRBJ2-1; D is possibly TRBD1 (6 bases). The CDR3 has 13 amino acids. CDR1 NSHNY and CDR2 SYGAGN come from the germline V gene. V was trimmed by 5 bases and J by 5 bases, leaving 11 bases between them. The CDR3 protein is CASSPGQNAEQFF. The sequenced part of the CDR3 DNA is TGTGCCAGCAGCCCCGGACAGAATGCT.